This T cell receptor (beta chain) was sequenced in a study of PD-1 blockade in classical Hodgkin lymphoma. Overall study findings and caveats: Nivolumab initiation under 1 year post-ASCT meant exclusion. The study reported lower baseline TCR diversity in newly diagnosed patients than in healthy donors. Baseline diversity in complete responders resembled that of newly diagnosed patients. Unlike CD8+ TCR diversity, which did not rise significantly by C4D1, CD4+ TCR diversity did.

Concerning this clone: No antigen is known for it.

Documented time point: cycle 4 day 1 (C4D1), after around six weeks of nivolumab. All patients relapsed after autologous stem cell transplantation, and brentuximab vedotin exposure varied. Generated by immunoSEQ multiplex PCR, the TCRdb table keeps only in-frame clones and is missing some. The table includes approximately 29,000 clones, around 80% detected once. The V gene's germline CDR1 is MDHEN and CDR2 SYDVKM. The CDR3 totals 18 residues. V was pared by 2 bases and J by 2 bases, with 11 bases of the junction left unmatched. The V gene is TRBV28, the J gene TRBJ2-1; 8 positions match TRBD2. This clonotype was obtained from a human donor with classical Hodgkin lymphoma. The specimen was peripheral blood mononuclear cells (PBMCs), collected before the fourth cycle of nivolumab. In DNA, the CDR3 is TGTGCCAGCAGTTTACAGGGTGGCGGGGGGCATCCCTACAATGAGCAGTTCTTC. It translates to CASSLQGGGGHPYNEQFF.